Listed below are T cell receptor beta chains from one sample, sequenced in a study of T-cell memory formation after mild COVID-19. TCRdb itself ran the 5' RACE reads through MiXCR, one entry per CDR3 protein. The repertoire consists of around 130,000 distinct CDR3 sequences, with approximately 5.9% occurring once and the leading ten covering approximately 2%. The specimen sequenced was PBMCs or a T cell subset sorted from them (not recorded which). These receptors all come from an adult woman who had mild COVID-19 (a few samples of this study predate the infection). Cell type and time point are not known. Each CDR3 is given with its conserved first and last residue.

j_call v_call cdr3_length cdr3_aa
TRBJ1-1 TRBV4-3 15 CASSRRLNMNTEAFF
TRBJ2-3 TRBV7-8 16 CASSPAASPITDTQYF
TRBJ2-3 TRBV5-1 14 CASSSPGATDTQYF
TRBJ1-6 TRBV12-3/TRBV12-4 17 CASSARGGRTYNSPLHF
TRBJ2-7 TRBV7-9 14 CASSSGVVSYEQYF
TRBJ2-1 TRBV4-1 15 CASSQESSSYNEQFF
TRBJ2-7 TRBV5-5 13 CASSLLGGDEQYF
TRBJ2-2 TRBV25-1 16 CASSEVVPPDTGELFF
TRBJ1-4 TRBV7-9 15 CASSSGQASNEKLFF
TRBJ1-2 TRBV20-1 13 CSAISGAHYGYTF
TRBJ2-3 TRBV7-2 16 CASSPGTTISTDTQYF
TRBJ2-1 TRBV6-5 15 CASQAQGVGYNEQFF
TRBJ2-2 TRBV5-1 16 CASSQTQGAYTGELFF
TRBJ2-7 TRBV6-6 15 CASTTGQLSSYEQYF
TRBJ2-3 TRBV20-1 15 CSARLAGEAPDTQYF
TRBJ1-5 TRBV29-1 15 CSVAENPRSNQPQHF
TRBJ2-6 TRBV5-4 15 CASSPGGDGANVLTF
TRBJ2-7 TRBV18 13 CASSPMGGFEQYF
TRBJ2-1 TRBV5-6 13 CASSTRLGSEQFF
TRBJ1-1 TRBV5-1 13 CASSTRDRGEAFF
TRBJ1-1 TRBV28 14 CASSWTGKNTEAFF
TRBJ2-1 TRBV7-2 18 CASSPSWTSGPSYNEQFF
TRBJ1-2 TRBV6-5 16 CASIPRPQVPNYGYTF
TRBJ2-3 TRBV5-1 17 CASSLGLAGAGVDTQYF
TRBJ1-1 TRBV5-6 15 CASSSLRQGGTEAFF
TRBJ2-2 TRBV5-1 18 CASSRALTSGTDTGELFF
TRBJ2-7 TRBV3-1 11 CASSQGHEQYF
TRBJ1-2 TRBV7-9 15 CASSLAAGTNYGYTF